Listed below are T cell receptor beta chains from one sample, sequenced in a study of blood T cell repertoires in COVID-19. Method: immunoSEQ multiplex PCR; TCRdb's copy keeps in-frame clones and lacks some. The table has around 120,000 clones, 85% to 90% seen once. The sample comprised peripheral blood. Receptor source: a woman aged 55-69 years with COVID-19, enrolled during active disease. CDR3s include the opening cysteine and the closing phenylalanine or tryptophan. A D gene is named only where the DNA matches it firmly. For some rows the clone size is stated as once, few or many, or as a class when expanded; others skip it.

J gene | V gene | D gene | clone size | CDR3 protein | CDR3 DNA
TRBJ1-5 | TRBV6-6 | TRBD1 | - | CASSYVKGAGNQPQHF | TGTGCCAGCAGTTACGTGAAGGGGGCAGGCAATCAGCCCCAGCATTTT
TRBJ2-2 | TRBV6-4 | TRBD1 | - | CASSEQGHGELFF | TGTGCCAGCAGTGAACAGGGGCACGGGGAGCTGTTTTTT
TRBJ1-4 | TRBV5-1 | TRBD1 | - | CASRGTGAEKLFF | TGCGCCAGCAGAGGAACAGGGGCGGAAAAACTGTTTTTT
TRBJ2-3 | TRBV6-2/TRBV6-3 | TRBD1 | - | CASSRRTGASTDTQYF | TGTGCCAGCAGCCGTAGGACAGGGGCTAGCACAGATACGCAGTATTTT
TRBJ1-2 | TRBV7-2 | - | - | CASSLALQVNYGYTF | TGTGCCAGCAGCTTAGCGTTGCAGGTGAACTATGGCTACACCTTC
TRBJ2-7 | TRBV4-1 | TRBD1 | - | CASSQEKDRGDEQYF | TGCGCCAGCAGCCAAGAGAAGGACAGGGGGGACGAGCAGTACTTC
TRBJ2-5 | TRBV9 | - | - | CASSPRGEETQYF | TGTGCCAGCAGCCCGCGCGGGGAGGAGACCCAGTACTTC
TRBJ2-1 | TRBV5-1 | - | - | CASTLTRGTEQFF | TGCGCCAGCACCCTGACCCGGGGTACAGAGCAGTTCTTC
TRBJ1-1 | TRBV10-3 | TRBD1 | - | CAISSYRGENTEAFF | TGTGCCATCAGCTCATACAGGGGAGAGAACACTGAAGCTTTCTTT
TRBJ1-2 | TRBV4-2 | TRBD1 | - | CASSQDWQGANYGYTF | TGTGCCAGCAGCCAAGATTGGCAGGGGGCTAACTATGGCTACACCTTC
TRBJ1-6 | TRBV3-1/TRBV3-2 | - | - | CASSQGPYSPLHF | TGTGCCAGCAGCCAAGGGCCGTATTCACCCCTCCACTTT
TRBJ1-2 | TRBV6-5 | - | - | CASSYGRTVYGYTF | TGTGCCAGCAGTTACGGCCGGACAGTCTATGGCTACACCTTC
TRBJ2-5 | TRBV5-1 | TRBD1 | - | CASSEGQTGETQYF | TGCGCCAGCAGCGAGGGACAGACGGGAGAGACCCAGTACTTC
TRBJ2-1 | TRBV18 | TRBD1 | - | CASSWITRQGLSYNEQFF | TGTGCCAGCTCCTGGATTACAAGACAGGGTCTTTCCTACAATGAGCAGTTCTTC
TRBJ2-7 | TRBV9 | TRBD2 | - | CASSPGLGFYEQYF | TGTGCCAGCAGCCCTGGACTAGGGTTCTACGAGCAGTACTTC
TRBJ1-2 | TRBV10-3 | - | once | CAISGGQGNNYGYTF | TGTGCCATCAGTGGGGGCCAGGGGAACAACTATGGCTACACCTTC
TRBJ1-5 | TRBV6-5 | TRBD1 | - | CASSYGRGRNQPQHF | TGTGCCAGCAGTTACGGCAGGGGGCGCAATCAGCCCCAGCATTTT
TRBJ1-2 | TRBV5-4 | - | - | CASSLVGVDYGYTF | TGTGCCAGCAGCTTGGTCGGGGTGGACTATGGCTACACCTTC
TRBJ1-4 | TRBV5-4 | TRBD1 | - | CASSFRQGATNEKLFF | TGTGCCAGCAGCTTTCGACAGGGGGCAACTAATGAAAAACTGTTTTTT
TRBJ1-2 | TRBV11-2 | TRBD1 | once | CASSQDRFYGYTF | TGTGCCAGCAGCCAGGACAGGTTCTATGGCTACACCTTC
TRBJ2-1 | TRBV19 | - | once | CASSPDNRALSYNEQFF | TGTGCCAGTAGTCCAGATAACAGGGCTCTTTCCTACAATGAGCAGTTCTTC
TRBJ2-1 | TRBV10-3 | TRBD2 | - | CAISTPTSGDNEQFF | TGTGCCATCTCGACTCCGACTAGCGGGGACAATGAGCAGTTCTTC
TRBJ2-2 | TRBV5-4 | - | - | CASSLQIANTGELFF | TGTGCCAGCAGCTTACAGATAGCGAACACCGGGGAGCTGTTTTTT
TRBJ1-1 | TRBV2 | TRBD1 | - | CASSTTGVTEAFF | TGTGCCAGCAGTACTACAGGGGTCACTGAAGCTTTCTTT
TRBJ2-2 | TRBV4-3 | - | - | CASSQETGLNTGELFF | TGCGCCAGCAGCCAAGAGACCGGGTTGAACACCGGGGAGCTGTTTTTT
TRBJ2-1 | TRBV11-2 | - | - | CASSLNDYGRVQFF | TGTGCCAGCAGCTTGAACGACTACGGACGGGTGCAGTTCTTC
TRBJ1-4 | TRBV18 | - | - | CASSPPDSEKLFF | TGTGCCAGCTCACCACCAGACAGTGAAAAACTGTTTTTT
TRBJ1-2 | TRBV6-5 | - | - | CASRRLPRGPYGYTF | TGTGCCAGCAGGAGGCTTCCCAGGGGACCCTATGGCTACACCTTC
TRBJ1-3 | TRBV18 | - | - | CASSPSGVYGNTIYF | TGTGCCAGCTCACCGTCAGGGGTTTATGGAAACACCATATATTTT
TRBJ2-7 | TRBV7-2 | - | - | CASSTRRAGSYEQYF | TGTGCCAGCAGCACCCGACGGGCGGGATCCTACGAGCAGTACTTC
TRBJ1-1 | TRBV7-9 | TRBD1 | - | CASSQHRGQDTEAFF | TGTGCCAGCAGCCAACACAGGGGGCAGGACACTGAAGCTTTCTTT
TRBJ2-5 | TRBV2 | - | - | CASSEAGGWAETQYF | TGTGCCAGCAGTGAAGCGGGGGGTTGGGCAGAGACCCAGTACTTC
TRBJ2-4 | TRBV7-2 | TRBD1 | - | CASSGSGTGVAKNIQYF | TGTGCCAGCAGCGGCTCAGGGACAGGGGTGGCCAAAAACATTCAGTACTTC
TRBJ1-5 | TRBV4-1 | - | - | CASSPTGINQPQHF | TGCGCCAGCAGCCCTACAGGGATAAATCAGCCCCAGCATTTT
TRBJ2-3 | TRBV7-3 | - | - | CASSSGLARGGTDTQYF | TGTGCCAGCAGCTCAGGACTAGCCAGGGGGGGTACAGATACGCAGTATTTT
TRBJ1-1 | TRBV5-1 | TRBD1 | - | CASSSPDRGPKAFF | TGCGCCAGCAGCTCCCCCGACAGGGGACCTAAAGCTTTCTTT
TRBJ1-3 | TRBV24-1 | - | - | CATNPGTGNTIYF | TGTGCCACCAACCCAGGGACTGGAAACACCATATATTTT
TRBJ1-2 | TRBV11-2 | - | - | CASSLTYGYTF | TGTGCCAGCAGCTTAACTTATGGCTACACCTTC
TRBJ1-2 | TRBV29-1 | - | - | CSAEGRDGYTF | TGCAGCGCCGAGGGTAGGGATGGCTACACCTTC
TRBJ1-2 | TRBV4-2 | TRBD1 | once | CASSQETGGYDYGYTF | TGTGCCAGCAGCCAAGAGACAGGGGGCTATGACTATGGCTACACCTTC
TRBJ1-1 | TRBV9 | - | - | CASSVDWGLNTEAFF | TGTGCCAGCAGCGTAGATTGGGGGCTGAACACTGAAGCTTTCTTT
TRBJ1-1 | TRBV12-5 | TRBD1 | - | CASGFSGGAFF | TGTGCTAGTGGCTTTTCAGGGGGAGCTTTCTTT
TRBJ1-2 | TRBV19 | TRBD1 | - | CASSSGQGYGYTF | TGTGCCAGTAGTTCGGGACAGGGCTATGGCTACACCTTC